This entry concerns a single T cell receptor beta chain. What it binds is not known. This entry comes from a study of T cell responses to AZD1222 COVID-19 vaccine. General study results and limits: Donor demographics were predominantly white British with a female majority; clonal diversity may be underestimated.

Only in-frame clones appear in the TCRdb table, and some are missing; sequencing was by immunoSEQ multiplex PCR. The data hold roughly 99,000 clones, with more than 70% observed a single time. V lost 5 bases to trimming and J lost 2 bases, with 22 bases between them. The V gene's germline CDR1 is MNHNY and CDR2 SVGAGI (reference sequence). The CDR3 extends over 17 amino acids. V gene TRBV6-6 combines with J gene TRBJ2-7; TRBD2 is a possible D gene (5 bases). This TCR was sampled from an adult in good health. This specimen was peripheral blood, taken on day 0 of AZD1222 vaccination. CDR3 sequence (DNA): TGTGCCAGCAGTCTAAGGTTGCGGGCCTCAGAAACCTACGAGCAGTACTTC. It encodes CASSLRLRASETYEQYF.